Below, 25 T cell receptor beta chains from the same sample are listed, as sequenced in a study of monozygotic twins with inflammatory bowel disease. No DNA is given; TCRdb re-called the 5' RACE reads and lists each CDR3 protein once. This sample's table reports around 200,000 distinct CDR3 sequences. The specimen sequenced was blood. All receptors derive from a human donor with ulcerative colitis or Crohn's disease, or a healthy co-twin of an affected twin (not recorded which).

The chain has TRBV5-1 and TRBJ1-4; TCRdb's D call of TRBD1 is untestable without DNA. Germline V gene lookup returns CDR1 SGHRS and CDR2 YFSETQ. The CDR3 is made up of 13 amino acids. CDR3 region: CASSVGQVEKLFF.

The genes are TRBV7-9 and TRBJ1-2; TCRdb reports TRBD1, a call that lacks DNA to check it against. Per the germline V gene, CDR1 is SEHNR and CDR2 is FQNEAQ (reference sequence). The CDR3 is 16 residues long. CDR3: CASSSLGTEANYGYTF.

The chain employs TRBV5-1 and TRBJ2-3. CDR1 SGHRS and CDR2 YFSETQ come from the germline V gene. The CDR3 has 14 amino acids. The CDR3 is CASSLVTVTDTQYF.

The V and J genes are TRBV29-1 and TRBJ2-3; there is no DNA to check the TCRdb D call of TRBD1. This CDR3 contains 12 residues. CDR1 is SQVTM, CDR2 ANQGSEA, per germline. Here the CDR3 reads CSVTSTGDTQYF.

The J gene is TRBJ1-3, the V gene TRBV9; the TCRdb call, TRBD1, lacks DNA for checking. The CDR3 is 15 residues long. CDR1 and CDR2 from the germline V gene are SGDLS and YYNGEE. CDR3 protein: CASNLNPGQPNTIYF.

The chain carries TRBV18 and TRBJ2-1. Germline V gives CDR1 KGHSH, CDR2 LQKENI. CDR3 length: 13 residues. The chain's CDR3 is CASSPPNGDEQFF.

This rearrangement joins TRBV29-1 to TRBJ2-7. Germline V gives CDR1 SQVTM, CDR2 ANQGSEA. The length of the CDR3 is 14 residues. The CDR3 sequence: CSVEDPRNPYEQYF.

This chain connects TRBV2 to TRBJ2-7. CDR1 is SNHLY and CDR2 is FYNNEI in the germline V gene. The CDR3 runs 14 residues. CDR3 sequence reads: CASSVAVKTYEQYF.

The chain recombines TRBV12-3 or TRBV12-4 with TRBJ2-2. The CDR3 has 13 residues. This CDR3 is CASSLLLTGELFF.

This chain's CDR3 is CSALPGRRSYEQYF. The rearrangement links TRBV20-1 to TRBJ2-7; there is no DNA to check the TCRdb D call of TRBD1. In germline, CDR1 is DFQATT, CDR2 SNEGSKA (reference sequence). The CDR3 sequence is 14 residues long.

The J gene is TRBJ2-5, the V gene TRBV20-1; the D gene TCRdb calls, TRBD1, cannot be checked with no DNA. This CDR3 contains 14 residues. Germline CDR1 is DFQATT and CDR2 is SNEGSKA (reference sequence). The CDR3 sequence: CSARVVGGRETQYF.

The rearrangement links TRBV3-1 to TRBJ2-1; without DNA, the TCRdb call of TRBD2 cannot be checked. CDR1 is LGHDT and CDR2 is YNNKEL in the germline V gene (reference sequence). This CDR3 has 17 amino acids. CDR3 residues: CASSHQPGRFGWGEQFF.

The chain couples TRBV12-3 or TRBV12-4 to TRBJ1-2. The CDR3 is made up of 12 amino acids. The CDR3: CASSLIQRGYTF.

The chain combines TRBV7-9 with TRBJ1-1; the D call of TRBD1 rests on TCRdb alone, since no DNA is present to check it. The V gene's germline CDR1 is SEHNR and CDR2 FQNEAQ (reference sequence). The CDR3 extends over 16 amino acids. The CDR3 is CASSLTEGQGNTEAFF.

V gene TRBV12-3 or TRBV12-4 combines with J gene TRBJ2-3. The CDR3 consists of 13 residues. CDR3 sequence: CASSFGYTDTQYF.

The chain recombines TRBV7-2 with TRBJ1-1. The CDR3 runs to 15 residues. From germline, CDR1 is SGHTA and CDR2 FQGNSA. CDR3 sequence reads: CASSHGRVYNTEAFF. Full variable domain (remainder filled in from reference TRBV7-2 and TRBJ1-1): GAGVSQSPSNKVTEKGKDVELRCDPISGHTALYWYRQSLGQGLEFLIYFQGNSAPDKSGLPSDRFSAERTGGSVSTLTIQRTQQEDSAVYLCASSHGRVYNTEAFFGQGTRLTVV.

V and J are TRBV20-1 and TRBJ2-7; no DNA is available, so the TRBD2 call from TCRdb remains unchecked. The CDR3 sequence is 14 residues long. From germline, CDR1 is DFQATT and CDR2 SNEGSKA (reference sequence). The CDR3: CSARATGGIYEQYF.

This sequence joins TRBV19 and TRBJ2-1; TCRdb indicates TRBD1, and absent DNA this call remains unverified. CDR1 is LNHDA and CDR2 is SQIVND in the germline V gene (reference sequence). The CDR3 runs to 17 residues. The CDR3 sequence: CASSTYTGTGLPNEQFF.

The V call is TRBV5-1, the J call TRBJ1-1. CDR1 and CDR2 from the germline V gene are SGHRS and YFSETQ. The CDR3 consists of 16 residues. The CDR3 here is CASSLESGPMNTEAFF.

V gene TRBV27 combines with J gene TRBJ2-7; checking the TCRdb D call of TRBD1 is not possible without DNA. The CDR3 extends over 15 amino acids. Germline V gives CDR1 MNHEY, CDR2 SMNVEV (reference sequence). The CDR3 protein is CASSALTGGSYEQYF.

The chain couples TRBV15 to TRBJ2-2; TCRdb returns TRBD1, unconfirmable since there is no DNA. This CDR3 comprises 14 residues. Germline V gene data show CDR1 as LNHNV and CDR2 as YYDKDF (reference sequence). The CDR3 protein is CATSGQGGTGELFF.

The V gene is TRBV6-1, the J gene TRBJ1-5; TCRdb gives TRBD1 as the D gene, but with no DNA this cannot be confirmed. CDR1 and CDR2 (germline): MNHNS, SASEGT. This CDR3 region has 14 residues. The CDR3 sequence: CASSTQGAGQPQHF.

The J gene is TRBJ2-1, the V gene TRBV15; the TCRdb D gene call, TRBD2, has no DNA to confirm it. The germline V gene has CDR1 LNHNV and CDR2 YYDKDF (reference sequence). CDR3 length: 15 amino acids. The CDR3 sequence: CATSRVTAGVAEQFF. Full variable domain (remainder filled in from reference TRBV15 and TRBJ2-1): DAMVIQNPRYQVTQFGKPVTLSCSQTLNHNVMYWYQQKSSQAPKLLFHYYDKDFNNEADTPDNFQSRRPNTSFCFLDIRSPGLGDTAMYLCATSRVTAGVAEQFFGPGTRLTVL.

V usage is TRBV20-1 and J usage is TRBJ1-2; TCRdb indicates TRBD1, and absent DNA this call remains unverified. This CDR3 is built from 12 residues. Germline values: CDR1 DFQATT, CDR2 SNEGSKA (reference sequence). CDR3 residues: CSARLTEYGYTF.

V usage is TRBV24-1 and J usage is TRBJ2-2. From germline, CDR1 is KGHDR and CDR2 SFDVKD. The CDR3 contains 14 residues. This CDR3 is CATSAASGAGELFF.